These T cell receptor beta chains were read from a single sample in a study of shared clonotypes between healthy human individuals. The method was immunoSEQ multiplex PCR; TCRdb's version includes in-frame clones alone and lacks a portion of them. The sample holds millions of clones, more than 85% seen once. The specimen was naive CD4+ T cells from PBMCs. Every receptor here comes from a man between 18 and 35 years old in good health. Some clones in this sample may be carry-over from other donors' samples. CDR3s include the opening cysteine and the closing phenylalanine or tryptophan. The order of the fields is CDR3 length, J gene, D gene, V gene, CDR3 protein. D genes are given only for firm matches.

len: 15
j_gene: TRBJ1-1
d_gene: .
v_gene: TRBV6-1
CDR3aa: CASSEALIPGTEAFF

len: 12
j_gene: TRBJ1-3
d_gene: .
v_gene: TRBV30
CDR3aa: CAWSRSGNTIYF

len: 16
j_gene: TRBJ2-2
d_gene: TRBD2
v_gene: TRBV11-2
CDR3aa: CASNQEGLALTGELFF

len: 14
j_gene: TRBJ1-1
d_gene: .
v_gene: TRBV27
CDR3aa: CASSRTVVNTEAFF

len: 17
j_gene: TRBJ2-3
d_gene: TRBD2
v_gene: TRBV4-2
CDR3aa: CASSQAVLATSGNTQYF

len: 14
j_gene: TRBJ2-2
d_gene: .
v_gene: TRBV28
CDR3aa: CASRETGSAGELFF

len: 13
j_gene: TRBJ1-5
d_gene: .
v_gene: TRBV5-1
CDR3aa: CASSRAGDQPQHF

len: 14
j_gene: TRBJ2-1
d_gene: .
v_gene: TRBV2
CDR3aa: CASRGGSPPSEQFF

len: 15
j_gene: TRBJ2-5
d_gene: TRBD1
v_gene: TRBV27
CDR3aa: CASSPLGQGQETQYF

len: 15
j_gene: TRBJ1-3
d_gene: .
v_gene: TRBV30
CDR3aa: CAWSVQGSSGNTIYF

len: 15
j_gene: TRBJ2-1
d_gene: TRBD1
v_gene: TRBV5-1
CDR3aa: CASSLEGDSYNEQFF

len: 13
j_gene: TRBJ1-1
d_gene: .
v_gene: TRBV27
CDR3aa: CASSFAGMGEAFF

len: 15
j_gene: TRBJ2-5
d_gene: TRBD2
v_gene: TRBV7-9
CDR3aa: CASSLRPGGLETQYF

len: 15
j_gene: TRBJ1-4
d_gene: TRBD1
v_gene: TRBV4-1
CDR3aa: CASSQADRANEKLFF

len: 13
j_gene: TRBJ2-1
d_gene: .
v_gene: TRBV5-1
CDR3aa: CASSYTPGLEQFF

len: 15
j_gene: TRBJ2-2
d_gene: .
v_gene: TRBV6-5
CDR3aa: CASSPGHLNTGELFF

len: 14
j_gene: TRBJ1-1
d_gene: .
v_gene: TRBV23-1
CDR3aa: CASSQSRGDTEAFF

len: 14
j_gene: TRBJ1-1
d_gene: TRBD1
v_gene: TRBV27
CDR3aa: CASRILGTGGKAFF

len: 12
j_gene: TRBJ2-1
d_gene: .
v_gene: TRBV7-2
CDR3aa: CASSFWGNEQFF

len: 14
j_gene: TRBJ2-7
d_gene: TRBD2
v_gene: TRBV27
CDR3aa: CASSTLAGPYEQYF